This record concerns one T cell receptor beta chain sequence. The germline V gene has CDR1 SGHTS and CDR2 YDEGEE. The CDR3 is made up of 15 amino acids. V was shortened by 0 bases and J by 4 bases, with 12 bases between the two germline ends. The data stem from a study of PD-1 blockade in classical Hodgkin lymphoma. The time point here: cycle 4 day 1 (C4D1), after 6 weeks of nivolumab. All the patients suffered relapse after autologous stem cell transplantation, and brentuximab vedotin exposure differed. The protocol was immunoSEQ multiplex PCR, while the TCRdb copy is restricted to in-frame clones and leaves out a portion. The data show some 30,000 clones, with roughly four fifths seen just once and about 18% held by the top ten.

The chain recombines TRBV5-8 with TRBJ2-3; D may be TRBD1 or TRBD2 (5 bases each). This sample comprised peripheral blood mononuclear cells (PBMCs), obtained before the fourth cycle of nivolumab. This TCR was sampled from a human donor with classical Hodgkin lymphoma. Here the CDR3 DNA reads TGTGCCAGCAGCTTGGAGCGGATGGGGGCAGATACGCAGTATTTT. It specifies CASSLERMGADTQYF.